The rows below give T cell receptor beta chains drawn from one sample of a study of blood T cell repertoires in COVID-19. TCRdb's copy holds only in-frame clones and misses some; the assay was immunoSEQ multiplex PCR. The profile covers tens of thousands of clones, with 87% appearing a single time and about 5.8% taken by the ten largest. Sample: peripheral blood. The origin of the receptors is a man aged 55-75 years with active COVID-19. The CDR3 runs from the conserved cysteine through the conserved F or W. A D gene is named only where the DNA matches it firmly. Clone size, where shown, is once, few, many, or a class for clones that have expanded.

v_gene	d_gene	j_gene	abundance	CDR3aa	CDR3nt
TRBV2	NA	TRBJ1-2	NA	CASSPDSYYGYTF	TGTGCCAGCAGTCCTGACAGCTACTATGGCTACACCTTC
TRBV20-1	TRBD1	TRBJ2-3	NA	CSASEFWAGGADTQYF	TGCAGTGCTAGTGAATTCTGGGCAGGGGGAGCAGATACGCAGTATTTT
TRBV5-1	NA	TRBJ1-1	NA	CASSLDRRTEAFF	TGCGCCAGCAGCTTGGACAGGCGCACTGAAGCTTTCTTT
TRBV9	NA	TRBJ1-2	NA	CASSEIDSVYGYTF	TGTGCCAGCAGCGAGATCGACAGCGTCTATGGCTACACCTTC
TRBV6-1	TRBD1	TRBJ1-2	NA	CASSGFRSGQGNGYTF	TGTGCCAGCAGTGGTTTCCGGTCGGGACAGGGGAATGGCTACACCTTC
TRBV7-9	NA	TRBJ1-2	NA	CASSLPFGGLSQGYTF	TGTGCCAGCAGCTTACCCTTCGGGGGATTGTCTCAAGGCTACACCTTC
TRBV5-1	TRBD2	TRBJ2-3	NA	CASSLLASGGLDTQYF	TGCGCCAGCAGCTTGCTTGCTAGCGGGGGGTTAGATACGCAGTATTTT
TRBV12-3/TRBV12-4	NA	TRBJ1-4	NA	CASSSRYKLFF	TGTGCCAGCAGTTCCAGGTATAAACTGTTTTTT
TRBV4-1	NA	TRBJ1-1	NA	CASSRGTEVNTEAFF	TGCGCCAGCAGCCGAGGAACGGAGGTAAACACTGAAGCTTTCTTT
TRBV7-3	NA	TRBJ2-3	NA	CASSPTGRDTQYF	TGTGCCAGCAGCCCGACTGGGAGAGATACGCAGTATTTT
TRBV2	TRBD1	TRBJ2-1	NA	CASSEIGVGTGNNEQFF	TGTGCCAGCAGTGAAATAGGTGTCGGGACAGGAAACAATGAGCAGTTCTTC
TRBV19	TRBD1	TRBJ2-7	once	CASGAGQGPYEQYF	TGTGCCAGCGGGGCGGGACAGGGTCCCTACGAGCAGTACTTC
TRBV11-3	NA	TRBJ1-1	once	CASSLGRNTEAFF	TGTGCCAGCAGTCTTGGTAGAAACACTGAAGCTTTCTTT
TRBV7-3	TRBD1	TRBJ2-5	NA	CASSPTGAETQYF	TGTGCCAGCAGCCCAACAGGGGCCGAGACCCAGTACTTC
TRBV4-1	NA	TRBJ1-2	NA	CASSQVGRGYGYTF	TGCGCCAGCAGCCAAGTCGGGCGGGGCTATGGCTACACCTTC
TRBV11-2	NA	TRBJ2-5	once	CASSLGGAETQYF	TGTGCCAGCAGCTTAGGCGGGGCGGAGACCCAGTACTTC
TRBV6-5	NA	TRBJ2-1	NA	CASSYDSSSYNEQFF	TGTGCCAGCAGTTACGACAGCAGCTCCTACAATGAGCAGTTCTTC
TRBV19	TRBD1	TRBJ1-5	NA	CASSRTSGTGASQPQHF	TGTGCCAGTAGTAGGACCTCCGGGACAGGGGCATCACAGCCCCAGCATTTT
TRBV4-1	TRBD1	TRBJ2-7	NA	CASSLNMGQSYEQYF	TGCGCCAGCAGCCTAAATATGGGACAGTCCTACGAGCAGTACTTC
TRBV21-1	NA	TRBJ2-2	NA	CASQKGQTNTGELFF	TGTGCCAGCCAGAAGGGACAGACGAACACCGGGGAGCTGTTTTTT
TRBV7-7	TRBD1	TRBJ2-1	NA	CASSSNPAGQGVKVF	TGTGCTAGCAGCTCCAACCCCGCCGGACAGGGGGTGAAAGTCTTC
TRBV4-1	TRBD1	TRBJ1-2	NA	CASSDPGQGAYGYTF	TGCGCCAGCAGCGATCCGGGACAGGGGGCCTATGGCTACACCTTC
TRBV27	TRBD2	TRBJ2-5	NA	CASSLGFRGGARQETQYF	TGTGCCAGCAGTTTGGGGTTTCGGGGGGGGGCTCGGCAAGAGACCCAGTACTTC
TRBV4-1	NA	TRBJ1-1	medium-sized	CASSQEEVGAFF	TGCGCCAGCAGCCAAGAGGAGGTAGGGGCTTTCTTT
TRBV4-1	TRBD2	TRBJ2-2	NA	CASSQILAGGGNTGELFF	TGCGCCAGCAGCCAAATACTAGCGGGGGGTGGGAACACCGGGGAGCTGTTTTTT
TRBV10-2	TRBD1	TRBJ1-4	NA	CAAASGQGREKLFF	TGCGCCGCCGCGTCGGGACAGGGAAGGGAAAAACTGTTTTTT
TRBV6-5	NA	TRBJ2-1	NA	CASSFSVNPPRNEQFF	TGTGCCAGCAGTTTTAGCGTAAATCCCCCTAGGAATGAGCAGTTCTTC
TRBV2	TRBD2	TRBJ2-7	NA	CASKTSGVTYEQYF	TGTGCCAGCAAGACTAGCGGGGTCACCTACGAGCAGTACTTC
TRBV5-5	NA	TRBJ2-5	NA	CASSPRASGYNQETQYF	TGTGCCAGCAGCCCCCGGGCCAGCGGGTACAACCAAGAGACCCAGTACTTC
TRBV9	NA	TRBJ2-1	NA	CASSVGISGYAYNEQFF	TGTGCCAGCAGCGTAGGGATAAGCGGTTATGCCTACAATGAGCAGTTCTTC
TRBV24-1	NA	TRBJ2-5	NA	CATSDLRHFREIQKLQETQYF	TGTGCCACCAGTGATTTAAGGCATTTTAGGGAGATCCAGAAGTTACAAGAGACCCAGTACTTC
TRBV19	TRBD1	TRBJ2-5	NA	CASSKGQFTETQYF	TGTGCCAGTAGTAAGGGACAGTTTACGGAGACCCAGTACTTC
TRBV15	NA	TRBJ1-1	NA	CATSRDLAGVMTEAFF	TGTGCCACCAGCAGAGATTTGGCAGGGGTAATGACTGAAGCTTTCTTT
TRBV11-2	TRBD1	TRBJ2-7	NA	CASSSLTGSFHEQYF	TGTGCCAGCAGCTCCCTGACAGGGTCTTTTCACGAGCAGTACTTC
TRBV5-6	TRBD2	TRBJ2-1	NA	CASSLRTSGAYNEQFF	TGTGCCAGCAGCTTGAGGACTAGCGGGGCCTACAATGAGCAGTTCTTC
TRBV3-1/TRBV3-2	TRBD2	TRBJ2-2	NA	CASSSSMGGYGELFF	TGTGCCAGCAGCTCTTCAATGGGGGGGTACGGGGAGCTGTTTTTT
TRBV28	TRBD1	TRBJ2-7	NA	CASSFRTGLPEQYF	TGTGCCAGCAGTTTCCGGACAGGATTGCCCGAGCAGTACTTC
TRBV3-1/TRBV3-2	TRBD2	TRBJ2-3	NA	CASSRLGTSGNTDTQYF	TGTGCCAGCAGCCGGCTAGGGACTAGCGGGAACACAGATACGCAGTATTTT
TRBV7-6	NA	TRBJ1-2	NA	CATGQSYGYTF	TGTGCCACCGGACAGTCCTATGGCTACACCTTC
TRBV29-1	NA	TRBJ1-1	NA	CSVEGQMNTEAFF	TGCAGCGTGGAAGGACAGATGAACACTGAAGCTTTCTTT
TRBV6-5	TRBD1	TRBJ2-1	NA	CASTSETGPYNEQFF	TGTGCCAGCACCTCCGAGACAGGGCCTTACAATGAGCAGTTCTTC
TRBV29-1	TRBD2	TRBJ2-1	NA	CSARGLAGFSEGYNEQFF	TGCAGCGCAAGAGGACTAGCGGGGTTCTCCGAAGGCTACAATGAGCAGTTCTTC
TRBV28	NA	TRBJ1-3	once	CASSLPRAHSGNTIYF	TGTGCCAGCAGTTTACCCAGGGCACACTCTGGAAACACCATATATTTT
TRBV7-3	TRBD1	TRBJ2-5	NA	CASSLDRGHETQYF	TGTGCCAGCAGCCTCGACAGGGGGCACGAGACCCAGTACTTC
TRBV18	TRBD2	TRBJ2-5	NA	CASSPRGLAGERETQYF	TGTGCCAGCTCACCACGGGGACTAGCGGGGGAAAGAGAGACCCAGTACTTC
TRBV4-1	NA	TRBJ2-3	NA	CASSQQQAQKQYF	TGCGCCAGCAGCCAACAACAGGCTCAGAAGCAGTATTTT
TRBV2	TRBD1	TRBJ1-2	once	CASSSGQGAAGYTF	TGTGCCAGCAGTTCGGGACAGGGGGCGGCTGGCTACACCTTC
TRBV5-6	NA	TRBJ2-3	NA	CASSRTDFTDTQYF	TGTGCCAGCAGCAGGACAGATTTCACAGATACGCAGTATTTT
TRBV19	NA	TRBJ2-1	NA	CASSIGAIYNEQFF	TGTGCCAGTAGTATAGGGGCTATTTACAATGAGCAGTTCTTC
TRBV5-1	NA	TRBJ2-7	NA	CASSPSYYEQYF	TGCGCCAGCAGCCCGTCGTATTACGAGCAGTACTTC
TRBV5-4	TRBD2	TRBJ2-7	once	CASGGGPSEQYF	TGTGCCAGCGGGGGGGGTCCCTCCGAGCAGTACTTC
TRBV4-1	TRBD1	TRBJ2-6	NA	CASSQDGGQGFFAGANVLTF	TGCGCCAGCAGCCAAGACGGGGGACAGGGCTTTTTTGCTGGGGCCAACGTCCTGACTTTC
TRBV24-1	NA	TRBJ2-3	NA	CATSEIGGGTDTQYF	TGTGCCACCAGTGAGATAGGAGGGGGCACAGATACGCAGTATTTT
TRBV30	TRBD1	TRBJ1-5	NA	CAWSVQGNQPQHF	TGTGCCTGGAGTGTACAGGGGAATCAGCCCCAGCATTTT